This T cell receptor beta chain emerged from a study of T cells in Graves' hyperthyroidism and ophthalmopathy. TCR beta CDR3 regions were amplified from RNA transcripts. A first-round RT-PCR of the TCR CDR3 used the HTBI primer set. MiXCR, applied by TCRdb to the multiplex PCR reads, yields one record per CDR3 protein. The profile covers about 570,000 distinct CDR3 sequences, with just over 45% appearing a single time and around 17% taken by the ten largest. Diagnosis relied on clinical symptoms, serum thyroxine and TRAb, thyroid ultrasound and orbital computed tomography. Trimming removed 6 bases from V and 6 bases from J; junction bases left unmatched: 9. The CDR3 length is 14 residues. Germline CDR1 DFQATT, CDR2 SNEGSKA (reference sequence). This clonotype was counted at least ten times.

The specimen was peripheral blood or thyroid tissue (not recorded which). The receptor was derived from an adult woman with Graves' disease, either hyperthyroidism or ophthalmopathy (not recorded which). The V gene is TRBV20-1, the J gene TRBJ2-7; 12 nucleotides align to TRBD2. The CDR3 DNA is TGCAGTGCCCTACTAGCGGGAGGACTCGGCGAGCAGTACTTC. Encoded protein: CSALLAGGLGEQYF.